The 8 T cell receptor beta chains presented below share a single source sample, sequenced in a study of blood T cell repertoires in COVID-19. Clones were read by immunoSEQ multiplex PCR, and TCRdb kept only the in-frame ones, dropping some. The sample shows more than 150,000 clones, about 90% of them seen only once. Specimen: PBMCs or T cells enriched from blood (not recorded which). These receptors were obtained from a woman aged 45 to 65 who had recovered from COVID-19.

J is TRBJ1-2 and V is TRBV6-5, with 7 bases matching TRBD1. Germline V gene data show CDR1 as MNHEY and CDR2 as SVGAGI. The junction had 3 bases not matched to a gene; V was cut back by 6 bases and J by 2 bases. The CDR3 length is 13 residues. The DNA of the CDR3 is TGTGCCAGCAGCGTGGACAGGAACTATGGCTACACCTTC. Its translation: CASSVDRNYGYTF.

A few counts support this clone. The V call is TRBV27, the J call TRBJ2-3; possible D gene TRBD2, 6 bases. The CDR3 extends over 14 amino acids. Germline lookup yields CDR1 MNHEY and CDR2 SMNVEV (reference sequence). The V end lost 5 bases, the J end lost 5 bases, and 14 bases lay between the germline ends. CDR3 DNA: TGTGCCAGCAGTCCACGGGACTTTCTAGATACGCAGTATTTT. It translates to CASSPRDFLDTQYF.

The CDR3 sequence: CASSLGQGRGFDQPQHF. The CDR3 DNA sequence: TGTGCCAGCAGCCTCGGACAGGGGAGGGGGTTCGATCAGCCCCAGCATTTT. J is TRBJ1-5 and V is TRBV7-9; 9 nucleotides match TRBD1. The CDR3 length is 17 residues. The V gene's germline CDR1 is SEHNR and CDR2 FQNEAQ (reference sequence). V was clipped by 5 bases and J by 5 bases; unmatched bases: 13.

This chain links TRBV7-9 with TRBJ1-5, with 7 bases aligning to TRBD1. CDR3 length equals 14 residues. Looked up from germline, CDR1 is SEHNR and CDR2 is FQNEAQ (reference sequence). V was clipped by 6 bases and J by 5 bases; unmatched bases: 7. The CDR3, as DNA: TGTGCCAGCAGTCGAGACAGGGACGATCAGCCCCAGCATTTT. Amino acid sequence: CASSRDRDDQPQHF.

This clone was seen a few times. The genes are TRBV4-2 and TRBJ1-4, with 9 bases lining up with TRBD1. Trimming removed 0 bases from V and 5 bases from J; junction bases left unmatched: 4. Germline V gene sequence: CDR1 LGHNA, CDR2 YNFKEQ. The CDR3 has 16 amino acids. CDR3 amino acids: CASSQDKGTGNEKLFF. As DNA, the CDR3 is TGTGCCAGCAGCCAAGATAAGGGGACAGGGAATGAAAAACTGTTTTTT.

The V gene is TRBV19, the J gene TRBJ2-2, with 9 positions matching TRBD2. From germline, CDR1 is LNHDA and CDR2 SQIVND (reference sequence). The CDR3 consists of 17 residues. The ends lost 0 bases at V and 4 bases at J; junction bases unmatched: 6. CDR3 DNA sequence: TGTGCCAGTAGTATAGAAACATATAGCGGGAGCACCGGGGAGCTGTTTTTT. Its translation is CASSIETYSGSTGELFF.

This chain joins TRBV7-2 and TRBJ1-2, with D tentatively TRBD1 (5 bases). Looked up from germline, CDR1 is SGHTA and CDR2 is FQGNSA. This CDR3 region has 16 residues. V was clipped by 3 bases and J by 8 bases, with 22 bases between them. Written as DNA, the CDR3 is TGTGCCAGCAGCTTTGTCAGGGAACAAGGTCTTGGGGGCTACACCTTC. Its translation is CASSFVREQGLGGYTF.

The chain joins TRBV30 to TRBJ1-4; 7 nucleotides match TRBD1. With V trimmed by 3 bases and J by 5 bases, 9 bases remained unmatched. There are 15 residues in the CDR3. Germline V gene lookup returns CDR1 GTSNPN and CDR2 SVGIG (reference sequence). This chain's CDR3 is CAWSETGTANEKLFF. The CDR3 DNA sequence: TGTGCCTGGAGCGAAACCGGGACAGCGAATGAAAAACTGTTTTTT.